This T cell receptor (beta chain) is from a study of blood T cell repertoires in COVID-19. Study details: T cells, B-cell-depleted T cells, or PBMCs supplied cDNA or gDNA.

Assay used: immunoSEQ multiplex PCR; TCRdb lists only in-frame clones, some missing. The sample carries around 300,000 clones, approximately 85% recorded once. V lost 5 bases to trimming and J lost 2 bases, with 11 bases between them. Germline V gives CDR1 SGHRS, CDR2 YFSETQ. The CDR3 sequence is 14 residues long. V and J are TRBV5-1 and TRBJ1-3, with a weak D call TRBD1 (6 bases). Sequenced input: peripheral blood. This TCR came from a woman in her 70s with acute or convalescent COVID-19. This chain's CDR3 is CASSTGGAGNTIYF. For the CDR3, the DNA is TGCGCCAGCAGTACGGGGGGCGCTGGAAACACCATATATTTT.